This T cell receptor beta chain was retrieved from a study of CD8 T cells in Susac syndrome. Concerning this clonotype itself: Antigen unknown.

As judged by recently defined diagnostic criteria, patients with Susac syndrome had definite or probable disease. Negative isolation yielded CD8+ and CD4+ T cells; FACS enriched TEMRA cells. This CDR3 contains 15 residues. Per the germline V gene, CDR1 is MNHEY and CDR2 is SVGAGI. Trimming left V 6 bases short and J 3 bases short, with 18 bases between. It was with random hexamers that about 0.45 to 1 ug RNA was reverse transcribed. Amplification of TCR beta CDR3 across 54 Vbeta and 13 Jbeta was performed with immunoSEQ multiplex PCR. In TCRdb, the immunoSEQ multiplex PCR reads were re-called with MiXCR into one record per CDR3 protein. The sample yields fewer than 150,000 distinct CDR3 sequences, roughly 94% seen once. The study, taken as a whole, reports: Only a relatively small number of individuals were included in the TCR sequencing and HLA analysis.

The chain couples TRBV6-5 to TRBJ2-7, with D possibly TRBD1 on 6 matching bases. Sequenced sample: CD8+ T cells from PBMCs. This sequence was found in a human donor with Susac syndrome. This chain's CDR3 is CASRPENTGNYEQYF. The CDR3 bases are TGTGCCAGCAGACCAGAAAATACAGGGAACTACGAGCAGTACTTC.